This T cell receptor (beta chain) was obtained from a study of blood T cell repertoires in COVID-19 (TCRdb year 2020). For context, the study as a whole: Collaborator samples came from the United States, Italy and Spain and covered acute and convalescent phases of COVID-19. Samples came from the ongoing ImmuneRACE study (first 160 participants) plus 1,254 subjects from 6 global collaborators. The prospective study material was composed of cDNA or gDNA derived from T cells, B-cell-depleted T cells, or PBMCs. Nearly every sample came with metadata listing a de-identified subject ID, COVID-19 status, age in years and sex. Deeply sampled blood TCRbeta repertoires from subjects exposed to, actively infected with, or recovered from COVID-19 were included in the dataset. Where HLA class I and class II types were available, the types were taken from metadata supplied by the sample provider, not from assay-based typing. The repertoires were made available in a free public database intended to serve as a resource for research on the immune response to SARS-CoV-2. Points the paper makes about the study in general: How much clinical and demographic metadata was included differed by source and by participant, and the metadata was provided uncurated.

The immunoSEQ Assay, a bias-controlled multiplex PCR, was used to amplify TCRbeta CDR3 regions from genomic DNA. The published analysis was carried out like this. Nucleated cell counts per sample were estimated from amplification of reference gene primers within the assay. To quantify the absolute abundance of each unique TCRbeta CDR3 rearrangement, sequence reads were collapsed and filtered. For each sample, productive Simpson clonality was calculated as the square root of Simpson's diversity index across productive rearrangements. The source is immuneACCESS, and TCRdb retained only in-frame sequences with V and J called. Part of the clones is not carried over; for the studies checked, unresolved V genes explain less than half of this, and the remainder is unexplained. The V and J calls and the clone size are those of that table, but D and trimming were determined from the DNA. The table for this sample lists 200,000 to 250,000 clones; 86% of them were counted only once. The ten largest clones take up around 2% of the sample.

For this clone: Its antigen is not yet known. No quality values exist for individual bases; no much larger clone is one base distant.

The germline V gene (reference sequence) yields SEHNR for CDR1 and FQNEAQ for CDR2. Including the terminal cysteine and phenylalanine, the CDR3 comprises 15 residues. The sequence is cut down to CDR3 DNA, 45 bases in frame from base 1. For this chain, trimming is 4 bases at the V end and 3 bases at the J end, and the number of junction bases without a gene match is 5. A second Seattle source provided samples from volunteer blood donors who had recovered from COVID-19. Collaborating institutions collected whole blood in K2EDTA tubes following their own protocols. For TCRbeta analysis, collaborators shipped samples as frozen whole blood, isolated PBMCs, or DNA extracted from either of those sample types.

Sequencing was performed on peripheral blood. The sequence links TRBV7-9 to TRBJ2-3; TRBD1 matches 9 bases in the middle. The sequence came from a man aged 25 to 45 who had recovered from COVID-19. The DNA is as follows: TGTGCCAGCAGCTCGGACAGGGGCTGGACAGATACGCAGTATTTT. It translates as CASSSDRGWTDTQYF.